These 13 T cell receptor beta chains were all obtained from the same sample, sequenced in a study of blood T cell repertoires in COVID-19. This table comes from immunoSEQ multiplex PCR, and its TCRdb copy is limited to in-frame clones, with some not included. The table has around 99,000 clones, roughly 82% seen once. Sequenced input: peripheral blood. The receptors were sampled from a woman at least 80 years old with active or convalescent COVID-19.

V and J are TRBV3-1 (or the pseudogene TRBV3-2) and TRBJ2-3; a possible D gene is TRBD1 (6 bases). Germline V gene lookup returns CDR1 LGHDT and CDR2 YNNKEL (reference sequence). CDR3 length equals 13 residues. V shed 1 base and J shed 6 bases, with 8 bases lying between them. CDR3 amino acids: CASSQVQGDTQYF. The CDR3 nucleotides read TGTGCCAGCAGCCAAGTGCAGGGGGATACGCAGTATTTT.

There are many counts of this clone. The chain carries TRBV7-9 and TRBJ1-2; D is perhaps TRBD1 (5 bases). Trimming cost V 3 bases and J 8 bases, with 10 bases left between them. Looked up from germline, CDR1 is SEHNR and CDR2 is FQNEAQ (reference sequence). CDR3 length: 12 amino acids. In DNA form, the CDR3 reads TGTGCCAGCAGCTTCAGCCAGGGAGGCTACACCTTC. This translates into CASSFSQGGYTF.

V and J are TRBV28 and TRBJ2-5; the D is unclear. Trimming cost V 6 bases and J 5 bases, with 7 bases left between them. This CDR3 contains 11 residues. Germline V lookup: CDR1 MDHEN, CDR2 SYDVKM. The CDR3 sequence: CASSSVETQYF. DNA for the CDR3: TGTGCCAGCAGCTCCGTGGAGACCCAGTACTTC.

The V gene is TRBV7-8, the J gene TRBJ2-4; D not certain. The germline gives CDR1 SGHVS, CDR2 FQNEAQ. This CDR3 has 17 amino acids. The V end was cut by 1 base, the J end by 1 base, with 14 bases between. For the CDR3, the DNA is TGTGCCAGCAGCTTAGTAGCAGCGTCCTTCGCCAAAAACATTCAGTACTTC. This translates into CASSLVAASFAKNIQYF.

The chain carries TRBV18 and TRBJ2-5, with D perhaps TRBD2 (6 bases). The CDR3 spans 15 residues. The V gene lost 3 bases and the J gene lost 2 bases, with 13 bases spanning the gap. The germline V gene encodes CDR1 KGHSH and CDR2 LQKENI. The CDR3 DNA sequence: TGTGCCAGCTCACCTTCGGCGGGGAAACAAGAGACCCAGTACTTC. This translates into CASSPSAGKQETQYF.

V is TRBV7-9 and J is TRBJ1-5; D is possibly TRBD1 (6 bases). Germline assignment: CDR1 SEHNR and CDR2 FQNEAQ (reference sequence). This CDR3 has 13 amino acids. V shed 4 bases and J shed 6 bases, with 10 bases lying between them. The CDR3 DNA follows: TGTGCCAGCAGCTCAACAGGGAGTCAGCCCCAGCATTTT. The encoded protein is CASSSTGSQPQHF.

This sequence joins TRBV7-2 and TRBJ1-2, with TRBD1 identical over 10 bases. The CDR3 contains 15 residues. Germline V CDR1 and CDR2: SGHTA, FQGNSA. With 1 base clipped from V and 1 base from J, the junction kept 0 bases outside the gene matches. CDR3 nucleotides: TGTGCCAGCAGCTTAGGGACAGGGGGTAACTATGGCTACACCTTC. Translating gives CASSLGTGGNYGYTF.

The chain is built from TRBV3-1 (or the pseudogene TRBV3-2) and TRBJ2-1, with TRBD2 matching 9 bases. The germline V gene encodes CDR1 LGHDT and CDR2 YNNKEL (reference sequence). V shed 4 bases and J 4 bases; nucleotides not matched to a gene: 5. The CDR3 is 15 residues long. The CDR3 sequence: CASSLIAGAYNEQFF. The CDR3 DNA reads as TGTGCCAGCAGCCTGATAGCGGGAGCGTACAATGAGCAGTTCTTC.

This sequence joins TRBV18 and TRBJ2-1, with 13 bases aligning to TRBD2. Germline V gene lookup returns CDR1 KGHSH and CDR2 LQKENI. This CDR3 is built from 15 residues. V dropped 2 bases and J dropped 9; count of bases not matched to a gene: 4. The DNA for the CDR3 is TGTGCCAGCTCACCAGGACTAGCGGGAGTCCTTGAGCAGTTCTTC. It yields the protein CASSPGLAGVLEQFF.

This rearrangement joins TRBV27 to TRBJ1-5; 8 bases agree with TRBD1. The ends lost 5 bases at V and 6 bases at J; junction bases unmatched: 9. The length of the CDR3 is 15 residues. The V gene's germline CDR1 is MNHEY and CDR2 SMNVEV (reference sequence). This CDR3 reads CASSPRQGSGQPQHF. The CDR3, as DNA: TGTGCCAGCAGTCCCCGACAGGGGTCAGGTCAGCCCCAGCATTTT.

V is TRBV3-1 (or the pseudogene TRBV3-2) and J is TRBJ1-6; 10 positions agree with TRBD1. This CDR3 has 14 residues. The V segment lost 1 base and the J segment 9 bases; nucleotides outside the gene matches: 0. Germline assignment: CDR1 LGHDT and CDR2 YNNKEL (reference sequence). The CDR3 reads CASSQGDRGSPLHF. The CDR3 region has the DNA TGTGCCAGCAGCCAAGGGGACAGGGGTTCACCCCTCCACTTT.

This clone was found once. V gene TRBV6-2 or TRBV6-3 combines with J gene TRBJ2-3; 9 bases align to TRBD2. Trimming removed 2 bases from V and 0 bases from J; junction bases left unmatched: 6. Germline lookup yields CDR1 MNHEY and CDR2 SVGEGT. This CDR3 region has 17 residues. CDR3: CASSYPGLATSTDTQYF. In DNA form, the CDR3 reads TGTGCCAGCAGTTACCCTGGACTAGCGACTAGCACAGATACGCAGTATTTT.

This clone was counted a few times. The chain recombines TRBV28 with TRBJ2-3; tentatively, D is TRBD2 (6 bases). The CDR3 runs to 18 residues. V gave up 6 bases and J gave up 0 bases, with 22 bases separating them. Looked up from germline, CDR1 is MDHEN and CDR2 is SYDVKM. The CDR3, as DNA: TGTGCCAGCAGCCTCGGCCTTTCAAGCGGGCCAAGCACAGATACGCAGTATTTT. Translation: CASSLGLSSGPSTDTQYF.